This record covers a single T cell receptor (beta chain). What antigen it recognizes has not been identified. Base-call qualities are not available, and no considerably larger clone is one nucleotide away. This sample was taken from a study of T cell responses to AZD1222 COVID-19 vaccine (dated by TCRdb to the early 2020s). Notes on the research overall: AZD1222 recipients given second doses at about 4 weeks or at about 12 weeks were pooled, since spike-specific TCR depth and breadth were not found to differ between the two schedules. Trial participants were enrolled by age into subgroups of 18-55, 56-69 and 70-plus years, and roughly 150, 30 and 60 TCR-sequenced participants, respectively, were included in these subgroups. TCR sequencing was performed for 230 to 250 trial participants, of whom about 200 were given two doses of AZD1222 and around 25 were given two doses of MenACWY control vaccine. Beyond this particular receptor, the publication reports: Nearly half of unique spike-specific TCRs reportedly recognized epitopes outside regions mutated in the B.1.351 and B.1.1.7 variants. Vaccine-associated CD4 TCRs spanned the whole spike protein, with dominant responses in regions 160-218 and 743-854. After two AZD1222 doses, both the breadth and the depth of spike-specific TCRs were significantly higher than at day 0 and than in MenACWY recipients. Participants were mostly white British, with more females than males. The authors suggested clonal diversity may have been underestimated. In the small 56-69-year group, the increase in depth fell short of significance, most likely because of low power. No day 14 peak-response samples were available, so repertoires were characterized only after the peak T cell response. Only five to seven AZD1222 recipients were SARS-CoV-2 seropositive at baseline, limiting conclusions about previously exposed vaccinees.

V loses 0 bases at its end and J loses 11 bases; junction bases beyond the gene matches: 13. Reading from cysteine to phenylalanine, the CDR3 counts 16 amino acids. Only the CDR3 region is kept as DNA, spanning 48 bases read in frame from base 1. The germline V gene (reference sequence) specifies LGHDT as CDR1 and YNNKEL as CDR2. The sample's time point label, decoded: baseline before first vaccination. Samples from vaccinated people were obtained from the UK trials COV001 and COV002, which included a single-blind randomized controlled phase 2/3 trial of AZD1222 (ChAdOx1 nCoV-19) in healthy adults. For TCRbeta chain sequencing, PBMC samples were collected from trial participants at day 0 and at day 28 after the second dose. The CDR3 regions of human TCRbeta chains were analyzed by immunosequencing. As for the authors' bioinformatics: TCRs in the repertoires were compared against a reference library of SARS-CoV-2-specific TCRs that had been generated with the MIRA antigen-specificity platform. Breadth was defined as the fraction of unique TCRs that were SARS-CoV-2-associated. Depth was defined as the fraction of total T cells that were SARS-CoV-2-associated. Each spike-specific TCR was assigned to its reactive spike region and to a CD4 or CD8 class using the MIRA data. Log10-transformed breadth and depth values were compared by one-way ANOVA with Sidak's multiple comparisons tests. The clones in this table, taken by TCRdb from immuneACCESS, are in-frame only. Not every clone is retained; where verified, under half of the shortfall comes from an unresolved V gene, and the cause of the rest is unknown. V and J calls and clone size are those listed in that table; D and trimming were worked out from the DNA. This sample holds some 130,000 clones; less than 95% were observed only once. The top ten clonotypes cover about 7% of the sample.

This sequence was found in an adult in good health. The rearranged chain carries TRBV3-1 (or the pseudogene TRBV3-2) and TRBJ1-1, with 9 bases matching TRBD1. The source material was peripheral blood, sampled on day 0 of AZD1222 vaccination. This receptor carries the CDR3 CASSQDSGGTGIDAFF. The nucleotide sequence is TGTGCCAGCAGCCAAGATTCAGGTGGGACAGGGATCGATGCTTTCTTT.